Sequencing of this T cell receptor (beta chain) was carried out in a study of siplizumab effects on memory and regulatory T cells. The study assayed roughly 91,000 TCR templates per sample. The data were produced by immunoSEQ multiplex PCR, yet TCRdb's version contains in-frame clones alone and is incomplete. The sample lists some 100,000 clones, more than 85% occurring once. Notes on the study in general: Researchers could map only a minor fraction of alloreactive clones to unstimulated subsets. Suppressive activity of Tregs proliferating in siplizumab cultures remained unconfirmed.

Germline V gives CDR1 SGDLS, CDR2 YYNGEE. V was pared by 3 bases and J by 0 bases, with 7 bases between. There are 14 residues in the CDR3. This clone has only one observation. Its antigen is unidentified. The chain couples TRBV9 to TRBJ1-3; D not resolved. Material: CD4+ T cells sorted from blood. The clonotype originates from a human donor in good health. Some clones in this sample may be carry-over from other donors' samples. The CDR3, as DNA: TGTGCCAGCAGCGCCAGTAACTCTGGAAACACCATATATTTT. Amino acids: CASSASNSGNTIYF.